Presented here are 30 T cell receptor beta chains from one specimen sequenced in a study of CD8+ T cells in alopecia areata. As the sequencing template, cDNA was produced by extracting RNA and reverse transcribing it. Using immunoSEQ multiplex PCR, the repertoire was profiled, and TCRdb retains in-frame clones only, with some absent. The sample includes 98,000 or so clones, 55% to 75% of them seen just once. Sequencing was performed on CD8+ T cells sorted from blood. The source of these receptors is a human donor in good health.

This clone showed up many times. V gene TRBV7-2 combines with J gene TRBJ2-3; 11 nucleotides match TRBD2. V shed 5 bases and J 4 bases; nucleotides not matched to a gene: 5. The CDR3 extends over 15 amino acids. Germline V lookup: CDR1 SGHTA, CDR2 FQGNSA. The CDR3 DNA follows: TGTGCCAGCAGCCCCGATAGCGGGGGGGCAGATACGCAGTATTTT. It encodes CASSPDSGGADTQYF.

The chain links TRBV25-1 to TRBJ1-6; D is unresolved. CDR3 length: 11 residues. V shed 3 bases and J shed 8 bases, with 2 bases lying between them. The germline gives CDR1 MGHDK, CDR2 SYGVNS. CDR3 nucleotides: TGTGCCAGCAGTGACGATTCACCCCTCCACTTT. It yields the protein CASSDDSPLHF.

This clone was seen only a few times. This rearrangement joins TRBV2 to TRBJ2-1, with 7 bases lining up with TRBD1. Germline-derived CDR1 and CDR2 are SNHLY and FYNNEI. The ends lost 5 bases at V and 13 bases at J; junction bases unmatched: 11. This CDR3 contains 13 residues. Written as DNA, the CDR3 is TGTGCCAGCAGTCATTCCGAGACAGGGAGCCAGTTCTTC. Amino acids: CASSHSETGSQFF. The full variable domain, with the rest looked up from reference TRBV2 and TRBJ2-1, is EPEVTQTPSHQVTQMGQEVILRCVPISNHLYFYWYRQILGQKVEFLVSFYNNEISEKSEIFDDQFSVERPDGSNFTLKIRSTKLEDSAMYFCASSHSETGSQFFGPGTRLTVL.

The chain links TRBV10-2 to TRBJ2-5, with 8 bases identical to TRBD2. Germline loops: CDR1 WSHSY, CDR2 SAAADI. Germline trimming cut 6 bases from V and 4 bases from J; bases unmatched to any gene: 10. The CDR3 runs to 15 residues. As DNA, the CDR3 is TGCGCCAGCAGCCCCGGGGGGGGCGCAGGAGAGACCCAGTACTTC. This codes for CASSPGGGAGETQYF.

The gene calls are TRBV9 and TRBJ1-2; D gene ambiguous. V gave up 0 bases and J gave up 7 bases, with 16 bases separating them. Germline V gene data show CDR1 as SGDLS and CDR2 as YYNGEE. This CDR3 contains 15 residues. The CDR3 sequence: CASSVGGGRGRGYTF. CDR3 DNA sequence: TGTGCCAGCAGCGTAGGAGGAGGACGTGGTCGTGGCTACACCTTC. The complete variable domain, with remaining parts taken from reference TRBV9 and TRBJ1-2, reads DSGVTQTPKHLITATGQRVTLRCSPRSGDLSVYWYQQSLDQGLQFLIQYYNGEERAKGNILERFSAQQFPDLHSELNLSSLELGDSALYFCASSVGGGRGRGYTFGSGTRLTVV.

The gene calls are TRBV13 and TRBJ2-7; D not certain. The germline V and J ends were trimmed by 0 bases and 2 bases, with 20 bases remaining between them. The CDR3 has 18 amino acids. The germline gives CDR1 PRHDT, CDR2 FYEKMQ (reference sequence). The CDR3 DNA is TGTGCCAGCAGCTTAGGAACATGGCCAGGAGACTTAACCTACGAGCAGTACTTC. This translates into CASSLGTWPGDLTYEQYF.

This clone was seen a single time. The same CDR3 is also encoded by other DNA sequences in this sample. The rearrangement uses TRBV13 and TRBJ2-7, with D unresolved. This CDR3 contains 12 residues. V lost 5 bases, J lost 6 bases, and 11 bases lay in between. Per the germline V gene, CDR1 is PRHDT and CDR2 is FYEKMQ (reference sequence). In DNA form, the CDR3 reads TGTGCCAGCAGCCTCGGGCGTGGCGAGCAGTACTTC. Translated: CASSLGRGEQYF.

This sequence joins TRBV2 and TRBJ2-1, with 11 bases aligning to TRBD2. CDR1 and CDR2 from the germline V gene are SNHLY and FYNNEI. V lost 2 bases and J lost 13; bases outside the gene matches: 13. The CDR3 sequence is 16 residues long. The CDR3 is CASSEYVLAGERIQFF. The CDR3 bases are TGTGCCAGCAGTGAATATGTACTAGCGGGGGAACGGATACAGTTCTTC.

V usage is TRBV4-1 and J usage is TRBJ1-1; 10 positions agree with TRBD1. Germline V gene data show CDR1 as MGHRA and CDR2 as YSYEKL. The CDR3 is made up of 17 amino acids. Trimming took 4 bases from V and 0 from J; bases not matched to a gene: 8. CDR3 in amino acids: CASSLLEGQGMNTEAFF. CDR3 nucleotides: TGCGCCAGCAGCCTTCTAGAGGGACAGGGGATGAACACTGAAGCTTTCTTT.

The chain combines TRBV15 with TRBJ1-5; 12 bases align to TRBD1. The ends lost 6 bases at V and 4 bases at J; junction bases unmatched: 10. Per germline, CDR1 LNHNV and CDR2 YYDKDF (reference sequence). The CDR3 totals 17 residues. CDR3 protein: CATSPMPGQGANQPQHF. CDR3 DNA sequence: TGTGCCACCAGTCCTATGCCGGGACAGGGGGCGAATCAGCCCCAGCATTTT.

The chain employs TRBV7-2 and TRBJ2-3, with D unresolved. CDR3 length equals 13 residues. CDR1 is SGHTA, CDR2 FQGNSA, per germline. Trimming removed 1 base at V and 4 bases at J, with 6 bases between. The CDR3 protein is CASSLDGADTQYF. In nucleotides, the CDR3 is TGTGCCAGCAGCTTAGATGGAGCAGATACGCAGTATTTT.

V and J are TRBV4-3 and TRBJ2-3; 12 nucleotides line up with TRBD2. CDR1 is LGHNA, CDR2 YSLEER, per germline. Unmatched junction bases numbered 15, after V lost 0 bases and J lost 2 bases. The CDR3 contains 21 residues. CDR3: CASSQDGTGTSGFPYTDTQYF. The CDR3 DNA reads TGCGCCAGCAGCCAAGATGGGACCGGGACTAGCGGGTTCCCCTACACAGATACGCAGTATTTT.

J is TRBJ1-1 and V is TRBV4-3, with D possibly TRBD1 on 5 matching bases. CDR1 is LGHNA and CDR2 is YSLEER in the germline V gene. V lost 4 bases, J lost 6 bases, and 21 bases lay in between. This CDR3 contains 16 residues. The CDR3 reads CASSPRPYTGCAEAFF. CDR3 nucleotides: TGCGCCAGCAGCCCGAGGCCTTATACAGGATGTGCTGAAGCTTTCTTT.

This clone was picked up a small number of times. V usage is TRBV5-6 and J usage is TRBJ2-2, with D perhaps TRBD2 (5 bases). The CDR3 is 13 amino acids. The V end was cut by 9 bases, the J end by 1 base, with 10 bases between. The germline V gene encodes CDR1 SGHDT and CDR2 YYEEEE. CDR3 in amino acids: CATSAGNTGELFF. In nucleotides, the CDR3 is TGTGCCACCTCTGCGGGGAACACCGGGGAGCTGTTTTTT.

The rearrangement links TRBV5-6 to TRBJ1-1; D ambiguous. This CDR3 contains 13 residues. V lost 0 bases and J lost 10, with 13 bases in between. Germline V gene sequence: CDR1 SGHDT, CDR2 YYEEEE. The CDR3 bases are TGTGCCAGCAGCTTGGCCGGGTCGGGAGGAGCTTTCTTT. Translated, it gives CASSLAGSGGAFF.

Points on this clone: Compared with germline, one end of the junction differs, possibly owing to a read error. V is TRBV2 and J is TRBJ2-1; TRBD2 might be the D (6 bases). Germline values: CDR1 SNHLY, CDR2 FYNNEI. CDR3 size: 11 residues. CDR3 DNA: TGTGCCAGCAAGAGGGGCTTCGGAGGGGTCTTC. Its translation: CASKRGFGGVF.

For this clone: The junction and the germline gene differ at one end; a read error may be behind it. V is TRBV29-1 and J is TRBJ2-1, with 8 bases fitting TRBD2. The germline V gene encodes CDR1 SQVTM and CDR2 ANQGSEA. This CDR3 region has 10 residues. The DNA for the CDR3 is TGCAGCGTTGTGAGCGGGGGCACAATCTTC. Its protein product is CSVVSGGTIF.

This chain uses TRBV19 with TRBJ2-7; no definite D call. This CDR3 region has 13 residues. CDR1 and CDR2 from the germline V gene are LNHDA and SQIVND (reference sequence). Trimming took 3 bases from V and 5 from J, leaving 11 bases between them. Written as DNA, the CDR3 is TGTGCCAGTAGTATCCCGGCTTGCAACGAGCAGTACTTC. It translates to CASSIPACNEQYF. Variable domain in full (rest from reference TRBV19 and TRBJ2-7): DGGITQSPKYLFRKEGQNVTLSCEQNLNHDAMYWYRQDPGQGLRLIYYSQIVNDFQKGDIAEGYSVSREKKESFPLTVTSAQKNPTAFYLCASSIPACNEQYFGPGTRLTVT.

Only a few counts were recorded for this clone. J is TRBJ1-3 and V is TRBV4-1, with TRBD1 matching 7 bases. V shed 0 bases, J shed 6 bases, and the junction held 5 bases outside the gene matches. Germline lookup yields CDR1 MGHRA and CDR2 YSYEKL. CDR3 size: 15 residues. As DNA, the CDR3 is TGCGCCAGCAGCCAAGAAGGGACAGACCAAAACACCATATATTTT. Translation gives CASSQEGTDQNTIYF.

The chain recombines TRBV29-1 with TRBJ1-3; D gene unclear. Trimming removed 4 bases at V and 4 bases at J, with 5 bases between. The CDR3 is made up of 11 amino acids. Germline V gene sequence: CDR1 SQVTM, CDR2 ANQGSEA. The CDR3 here is CSVVRGNTIYF. The CDR3 region has the DNA TGCAGCGTTGTGCGGGGAAACACCATATATTTT.

This clone appeared a few times. CDR3 amino acids: CASSFGVGANVLTF. The CDR3 nucleotides read TGTGCCAGCAGTTTTGGGGTTGGGGCCAACGTCCTGACTTTC. This chain links TRBV28 with TRBJ2-6, with D unresolved. The CDR3 length is 14 residues. Germline CDR1 and CDR2: MDHEN and SYDVKM. Trimming removed 3 bases from V and 3 bases from J, with 6 bases in between. Full variable domain (outside the CDR3, taken from reference TRBV28 and TRBJ2-6): DVKVTQSSRYLVKRTGEKVFLECVQDMDHENMFWYRQDPGLGLRLIYFSYDVKMKEKGDIPEGYSVSREKKERFSLILESASTNQTSMYLCASSFGVGANVLTFGAGSRLTVL.

The gene calls are TRBV15 and TRBJ2-1; 7 bases map to TRBD1. The germline gives CDR1 LNHNV, CDR2 YYDKDF (reference sequence). V dropped 0 bases and J dropped 2; count of bases not matched to a gene: 1. The CDR3 is 15 residues long. In DNA form, the CDR3 reads TGTGCCACCAGCAGAGAGCAGGGGGCCTACAATGAGCAGTTCTTC. It encodes CATSREQGAYNEQFF.

V gene TRBV30 combines with J gene TRBJ1-2, with a tentative D call TRBD1 (6 bases). Germline CDR1 GTSNPN, CDR2 SVGIG (reference sequence). The CDR3 is made up of 15 amino acids. V was cut by 2 bases and J by 2 bases, with 15 bases left in between. CDR3 in amino acids: CAWSPDPDRNYGYTF. The CDR3 nucleotides are TGTGCCTGGAGTCCCGACCCCGACAGGAACTATGGCTACACCTTC.

This chain connects TRBV7-2 to TRBJ1-1; tentatively, D is TRBD1 (5 bases). Germline V gene sequence: CDR1 SGHTA, CDR2 FQGNSA. The CDR3 spans 13 residues. The V gene lost 3 bases and the J gene lost 4 bases, with 9 bases spanning the gap. The CDR3 region is CASSFREGTEAFF. CDR3 coding DNA: TGTGCCAGCAGCTTCAGGGAAGGCACTGAAGCTTTCTTT.

This chain uses TRBV28 with TRBJ2-1; 7 bases match TRBD2. Germline V gene lookup returns CDR1 MDHEN and CDR2 SYDVKM. V lost 6 bases to trimming and J lost 8 bases; unmatched junction nucleotides: 10. The CDR3 contains 14 residues. The CDR3 nucleotides are TGTGCCAGCAGACCAGGACTAGTCGGGCATGAGCAGTTCTTC. It codes for CASRPGLVGHEQFF.

The chain uses TRBV4-2 and TRBJ2-3, with D perhaps matching TRBD2 (7 bases). CDR1 is LGHNA and CDR2 is YNFKEQ in the germline V gene. This CDR3 comprises 15 residues. The V gene lost 7 bases and the J gene lost 4 bases, with 18 bases spanning the gap. This CDR3 reads CASKPQGLAADTQYF. CDR3 coding DNA: TGTGCCAGCAAACCACAGGGTCTAGCGGCAGATACGCAGTATTTT.

The V gene is TRBV6-5, the J gene TRBJ1-1, with D unclear. Germline V CDR1 and CDR2: MNHEY, SVGAGI. The CDR3 length is 14 residues. The germline V and J ends were trimmed by 1 base and 4 bases, with 10 bases remaining between them. CDR3 protein: CASSYFLSATEAFF. The CDR3 nucleotides read TGTGCCAGCAGTTACTTTTTGAGTGCCACTGAAGCTTTCTTT.

The rearrangement links TRBV4-1 to TRBJ2-2; either TRBD1 or TRBD2 may supply D (7 bases each). The CDR3 spans 15 residues. Trimming took 7 bases from V and 4 from J, leaving 16 bases between them. Germline V lookup: CDR1 MGHRA, CDR2 YSYEKL. The CDR3 loop reads CASTGGGGSTGELFF. The CDR3 region has the DNA TGCGCCAGCACCGGGGGAGGGGGCAGCACCGGGGAGCTGTTTTTT.

V usage is TRBV5-6 and J usage is TRBJ1-5; 7 bases are shared with TRBD1. V was pared by 3 bases and J by 6 bases, with 0 bases of the junction left unmatched. The germline gives CDR1 SGHDT, CDR2 YYEEEE. This CDR3 spans 12 amino acids. The CDR3 loop is CASSSGGQPQHF. CDR3 bases: TGTGCCAGCAGCTCAGGGGGTCAGCCCCAGCATTTT.

This sequence joins TRBV4-3 and TRBJ2-7; D might be TRBD1 or TRBD2, each matching 5 bases. The CDR3 covers 19 residues. Trimming removed 5 bases from V and 2 bases from J, with 28 bases in between. Germline lookup yields CDR1 LGHNA and CDR2 YSLEER. The CDR3 loop reads CASSYLLRDDRSSAYEQYF. CDR3 in DNA: TGCGCCAGCAGCTACCTCCTGAGGGACGATCGATCATCCGCCTACGAGCAGTACTTC.